This T cell receptor (beta chain) was sequenced in a study of OX40 agonist ivuxolimab in advanced cancers. This clone was counted a few times. Here immunoSEQ multiplex PCR was the method, and the copy in TCRdb shows in-frame clones only, minus some. The table shows tens of thousands of clones, with over 75% occurring only once. This clonotype originated in an adult with an advanced solid tumor such as melanoma, head and neck, liver or kidney cancer. Specimen: CD4+ or CD8+ T cells sorted from blood, collected in a trial of the OX40 agonist ivuxolimab.

The CDR3 is CASSFGLAGYTGELFF. The CDR3 DNA is TGTGCCAGCAGCTTCGGACTAGCGGGATACACCGGGGAGCTGTTTTTT. The chain joins TRBV11-2 to TRBJ2-2; 12 bases line up with TRBD2. Germline CDR1 and CDR2: SGHAT and FQNNGV. After removal of 3 bases from V and 3 bases from J, the junction contained 2 bases not matched to a gene. This CDR3 has 16 amino acids.